The clone carrying this T cell receptor beta chain was seen only a few times. Antigen: not known. This entry belongs to a study of long-term antiretroviral therapy in people with HIV. General study findings and limits: At every time point, clones expanded before ART dominated the repertoire. Controls had broader CDR3 length ranges than HIV repertoires did.

This was the immunoSEQ v3.0 assay at survey level. Sequencing used immunoSEQ multiplex PCR; TCRdb keeps in-frame clones, though not all of them. Altogether 25,000 to 40,000 clones are present, 95% to 97% being singletons, with the ten largest covering 2% to 3%. Each donor provided at least one pre-ART PBMC sample and at least two post-ART PBMC samples. CDR3 length: 15 amino acids. Looked up from germline, CDR1 is MGHRA and CDR2 is YSYEKL. V dropped 0 bases and J dropped 9 bases, with 15 bases sitting between them. The sequence was collected from a man between 25 and 39 years old with HIV. The sample was unsorted PBMCs, taken approximately 6.6 years after starting antiretroviral therapy. The gene calls are TRBV4-1 and TRBJ1-5; no clear D gene. CDR3 region: CASSQDDGRWTPQHF. In DNA, the CDR3 is TGCGCCAGCAGCCAAGACGACGGTAGGTGGACGCCCCAGCATTTT.